The 4 T cell receptor beta chains below all came from one sample that was sequenced in a study of cytomegalovirus exposure and HLA in healthy donors. Produced via immunoSEQ multiplex PCR; TCRdb's table is partial and in-frame only. Here the sample spans 100,000 to 150,000 clones, 90% to 96% being singletons. Sequencing input: PBMCs. The receptors were sampled from a man between 18 and 35 years old in good health and CMV-seronegative.

The chain links TRBV7-2 to TRBJ2-6; possible D gene TRBD1, 6 bases. V was pared by 1 base and J by 0 bases, with 13 bases between. Germline V lookup: CDR1 SGHTA, CDR2 FQGNSA. This CDR3 has 18 amino acids. The CDR3 DNA is TGTGCCAGCAGCTTAGGTTGGACAGTGACCTCTGGGGCCAACGTCCTGACTTTC. Encoded protein: CASSLGWTVTSGANVLTF.

This rearrangement joins TRBV4-3 to TRBJ2-1, with TRBD1 identical over 8 bases. V shed 0 bases, J shed 8 bases, and the junction held 9 bases outside the gene matches. Germline values: CDR1 LGHNA, CDR2 YSLEER. The CDR3 extends over 16 amino acids. CDR3 in DNA: TGCGCCAGCAGCCAAGATTTCATTGACAGGGGCGATGAGCAGTTCTTC. Translating it yields CASSQDFIDRGDEQFF.

This chain connects TRBV27 to TRBJ2-7; perhaps TRBD2 as D (5 bases). V lost 6 bases and J lost 2, with 14 bases in between. The CDR3 consists of 14 residues. The germline V gene encodes CDR1 MNHEY and CDR2 SMNVEV (reference sequence). The CDR3 DNA reads TGTGCCAGCAGAGGGAGCATCGCCACCTACGAGCAGTACTTC. Translating it yields CASRGSIATYEQYF.

The genes are TRBV4-3 and TRBJ2-7; 7 nucleotides match TRBD2. CDR1 and CDR2 from the germline V gene are LGHNA and YSLEER. This CDR3 contains 14 residues. J gave up 3 bases and V 4 bases, and 6 bases lay outside the gene matches. The CDR3 region is CASSPSGGGYEQYF. The CDR3 DNA is TGCGCCAGCAGCCCCTCGGGGGGAGGCTACGAGCAGTACTTC.